This T cell receptor (beta chain) was found in a study of OX40 agonist ivuxolimab in advanced cancers. About the research overall: With ivuxolimab, an agonistic anti-OX40 (CD134) antibody, patients were treated. Three partial responders included one hepatocellular carcinoma patient and two cutaneous melanoma patients.

Study-wide findings and caveats: Among the lowest levels of clonal expansion were found in partial responders at 0.1-3.0 mg/kg.

Trimming shortened V by 2 bases and J by 2 bases, and 4 bases separated the two germline ends. Germline CDR1 and CDR2: SGHRS and YFSETQ. The CDR3 has 12 residues. Turning to this clone: The antigen is undetermined.

The table came from immunoSEQ multiplex PCR; TCRdb's copy has only in-frame clones and leaves some out. The sample shows about 19,000 clones, 79% of them seen only once. Samples were taken at baseline and on day 1 of cycles 4 and 7. The receptor was derived from an adult with an advanced solid tumor such as melanoma, head and neck, liver or kidney cancer. Here the sequenced sample was CD4+ or CD8+ T cells sorted from blood, taken in a trial of the OX40 agonist ivuxolimab. The V and J genes are TRBV5-1 and TRBJ1-1; D is ambiguous. The CDR3 protein is CASSLANTEAFF. DNA of the CDR3: TGCGCCAGCAGCTTAGCTAACACTGAAGCTTTCTTT.